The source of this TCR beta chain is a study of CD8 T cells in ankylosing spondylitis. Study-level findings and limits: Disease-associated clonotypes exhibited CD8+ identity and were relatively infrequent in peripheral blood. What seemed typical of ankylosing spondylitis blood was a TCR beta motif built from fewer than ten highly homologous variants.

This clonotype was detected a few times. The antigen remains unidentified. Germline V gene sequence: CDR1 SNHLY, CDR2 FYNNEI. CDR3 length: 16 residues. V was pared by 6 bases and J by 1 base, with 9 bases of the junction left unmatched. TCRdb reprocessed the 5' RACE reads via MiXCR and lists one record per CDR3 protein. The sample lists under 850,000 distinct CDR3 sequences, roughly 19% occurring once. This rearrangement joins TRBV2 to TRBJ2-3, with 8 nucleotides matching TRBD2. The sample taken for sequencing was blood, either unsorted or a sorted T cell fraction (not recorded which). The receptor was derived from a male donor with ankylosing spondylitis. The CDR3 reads CASSGPGLGGTDTQYF. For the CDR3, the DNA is TGTGCCAGCAGCGGACCGGGACTAGGGGGCACAGATACGCAGTATTTT.